This entry lists 11 T cell receptor beta chains sequenced from one sample in a study of shared clonotypes between healthy human individuals. The table came from immunoSEQ multiplex PCR; TCRdb's copy has only in-frame clones and leaves some out. This table holds 1.6 million or so clones, more than 95% found once. Sequenced input: naive CD4+ T cells sorted from blood. Specified subset: CD45RA+ positively selected. The receptors derive from a man aged 25 to 45 in good health.

Turning to this clone: Other DNA sequences in the same sample also yield this CDR3. The V gene is TRBV7-2, the J gene TRBJ2-7, with D hard to call. Trimming shortened V by 1 base and J by 6 bases, and 7 bases separated the two germline ends. The CDR3 contains 12 residues. Looked up from germline, CDR1 is SGHTA and CDR2 is FQGNSA. The CDR3 sequence: CASSLDHGEQYF. The DNA of the CDR3 is TGTGCCAGCAGCTTAGATCATGGCGAGCAGTACTTC.

CDR3 sequence (DNA): TGTGCCAGCAGTCCGGTCTATGGCTACACCTTC. Encoded protein: CASSPVYGYTF. The rearrangement joins TRBV2 to TRBJ1-2; D call uncertain. CDR1 and CDR2 (germline): SNHLY, FYNNEI. CDR3 length equals 11 residues. V lost 5 bases and J 4 bases, leaving 5 bases between the germline ends. The variable domain in full, completed from reference TRBV2 and TRBJ1-2, reads EPEVTQTPSHQVTQMGQEVILRCVPISNHLYFYWYRQILGQKVEFLVSFYNNEISEKSEIFDDQFSVERPDGSNFTLKIRSTKLEDSAMYFCASSPVYGYTFGSGTRLTVV.

The chain has TRBV7-9 and TRBJ2-7; D is possibly TRBD1 or TRBD2 (5 bases each). V lost 7 bases and J 2 bases, leaving 18 bases between the germline ends. The germline V gene has CDR1 SEHNR and CDR2 FQNEAQ (reference sequence). The CDR3 extends over 15 amino acids. CDR3 in amino acids: CASTLGAGLAYEQYF. The CDR3 coding sequence is TGTGCCAGCACGCTCGGGGCAGGGCTCGCCTACGAGCAGTACTTC.

The V and J genes are TRBV29-1 and TRBJ1-1, with unresolved D. V was pared by 4 bases and J by 7 bases, with 19 bases between. CDR1 is SQVTM and CDR2 is ANQGSEA in the germline V gene. This CDR3 region has 14 residues. CDR3 sequence: CSVGGGGGGYEAFF. As DNA, the CDR3 is TGCAGCGTTGGTGGCGGCGGCGGCGGTTATGAAGCTTTCTTT.

This clone was recorded once. V gene TRBV6-5 combines with J gene TRBJ2-1, with D uncertain. Germline V CDR1 and CDR2: MNHEY, SVGAGI. V was shortened by 5 bases and J by 2 bases, with 7 bases between the two germline ends. CDR3 length equals 13 residues. CDR3 in DNA: TGTGCCAGCAGTCCCCCTCCCTACAATGAGCAGTTCTTC. Its translation: CASSPPPYNEQFF.

This clone was seen just once. The chain employs TRBV29-1 and TRBJ2-2; 8 bases line up with TRBD2. CDR3 length: 13 amino acids. After removal of 5 bases from V and 4 bases from J, the junction contained 3 bases not matched to a gene. Germline assignment: CDR1 SQVTM and CDR2 ANQGSEA. The DNA of the CDR3 is TGCAGCGTTAGCGGGAGTGGCACCGGGGAGCTGTTTTTT. It translates to CSVSGSGTGELFF.

The rearrangement uses TRBV7-8 and TRBJ2-1, with TRBD2 identical over 7 bases. This CDR3 spans 16 amino acids. Trimming cost V 5 bases and J 10 bases; bases outside gene matches: 17. Germline CDR1 is SGHVS and CDR2 is FQNEAQ. CDR3 amino acids: CASSIVVGGRFGEQFF. In DNA, the CDR3 is TGTGCCAGCAGCATCGTTGTTGGCGGGAGATTCGGGGAGCAGTTCTTC.

The gene calls are TRBV19 and TRBJ1-3; possibly TRBD1 for D (6 bases). The CDR3 is 16 residues long. Trimming pared 2 bases from V and 4 bases from J, leaving 15 bases between. Germline CDR1 is LNHDA and CDR2 is SQIVND (reference sequence). The CDR3 DNA sequence: TGTGCCAGTAGTATATGGGGGGCAACGAGCGGAAACACCATATATTTT. Translated: CASSIWGATSGNTIYF.

The chain carries TRBV4-3 and TRBJ2-3; 7 bases are shared with TRBD2. The CDR3 contains 17 residues. J gave up 5 bases and V 0 bases, and 11 bases lay outside the gene matches. Germline V gives CDR1 LGHNA, CDR2 YSLEER. In nucleotides, the CDR3 is TGCGCCAGCAGCCAAGACGGAAGCGGGACGGTTCGAGATACGCAGTATTTT. Protein: CASSQDGSGTVRDTQYF.

This sequence joins TRBV5-6 and TRBJ2-4; TRBD1 aligns across 7 bases. The CDR3 totals 16 residues. Unmatched junction bases numbered 10, after V lost 4 bases and J lost 3 bases. Germline CDR1 and CDR2: SGHDT and YYEEEE. The CDR3 nucleotides are TGTGCCAGCAGCCATGGACAGGTACGAGGCAAAAACATTCAGTACTTC. It specifies CASSHGQVRGKNIQYF.

DNA for the CDR3: TGTGCCAGCTCACCATGGAAAGCGAACGATTACTCTGGGGCCAACGTCCTGACTTTC. Translated: CASSPWKANDYSGANVLTF. The chain carries TRBV18 and TRBJ2-6, with D hard to call. CDR1 is KGHSH and CDR2 is LQKENI in the germline V gene. V lost 2 bases to trimming and J lost 0 bases, with 17 bases between them. This CDR3 has 19 amino acids.